These 12 T cell receptor beta chains share one sample of origin, sequenced in a study of blood T cell repertoires in COVID-19. The protocol was immunoSEQ multiplex PCR, while the TCRdb copy is restricted to in-frame clones and leaves out a portion. The sample gives some 120,000 clones, roughly 90% of which show up once; approximately 8% is in the top ten. The sequencing input was peripheral blood. The source is a man aged 45-60 years with acute or convalescent COVID-19.

This clone has just one count. The chain recombines TRBV11-2 with TRBJ2-1; maybe TRBD1 (5 bases). This CDR3 is 14 amino acids long. V gave up 1 base and J gave up 4 bases, with 8 bases separating them. Germline assignment: CDR1 SGHAT and CDR2 FQNNGV. In DNA, the CDR3 is TGTGCCAGCAGCTTAGGACAGAAATACAATGAGCAGTTCTTC. It codes for CASSLGQKYNEQFF.

The chain employs TRBV11-2 and TRBJ2-3; TRBD2 matches at 8 bases. The CDR3 runs to 15 residues. The V gene end was trimmed by 1 base and the J gene end by 6 bases; junction bases not matched to a gene: 6. Looked up from germline, CDR1 is SGHAT and CDR2 is FQNNGV. The CDR3 spells CASSLVSGGGDTQYF. The CDR3 nucleotides read TGTGCCAGCAGCTTAGTGTCGGGAGGGGGTGATACGCAGTATTTT.

The CDR3 protein is CASSSPPRAGGLHEQFF. The CDR3 DNA sequence: TGTGCCAGCAGCTCGCCGCCGCGGGCGGGAGGGCTGCATGAGCAGTTCTTC. The chain couples TRBV7-9 to TRBJ2-1; TRBD2 matches 9 bases. The trim removed 4 bases at V and 8 bases at J, leaving 15 bases unmatched. The CDR3 runs to 17 residues. The germline gives CDR1 SEHNR, CDR2 FQNEAQ (reference sequence).

This clone came up a few times. This chain links TRBV19 with TRBJ2-2; possibly TRBD2 for D (5 bases). Germline assignment: CDR1 LNHDA and CDR2 SQIVND (reference sequence). Trimming pared 7 bases from V and 4 bases from J, leaving 13 bases between. CDR3 length equals 14 residues. The CDR3 coding sequence is TGTGCCAGTACGAGGGAGCGGCTCACCGGGGAGCTGTTTTTT. Residues: CASTRERLTGELFF.

The genes are TRBV11-2 and TRBJ2-1; a possible D gene is TRBD2 (5 bases). The CDR3 contains 17 residues. The germline V gene has CDR1 SGHAT and CDR2 FQNNGV. V gave up 2 bases and J gave up 5 bases, with 19 bases separating them. The CDR3 sequence: CASSLLEPGTLNNEQFF. As DNA, the CDR3 is TGTGCCAGCAGCTTATTGGAGCCGGGAACCCTAAACAATGAGCAGTTCTTC.

The rearrangement links TRBV28 to TRBJ2-1, with a weak D call TRBD2 (6 bases). Per germline, CDR1 MDHEN and CDR2 SYDVKM. CDR3 size: 18 residues. Between the trimmed V and J ends, which lost 4 bases and 6 bases, there was a span of 25 bases. The CDR3 bases are TGTGCCAGCAGTTCCCCTAGCGTCGGACGGTGGGCAGGCAATGAGCAGTTCTTC. This gives the protein CASSSPSVGRWAGNEQFF.

The chain combines TRBV5-6 with TRBJ1-1; 11 bases match TRBD1. The ends lost 6 bases at V and 5 bases at J; junction bases unmatched: 9. The CDR3 length is 15 residues. Per germline, CDR1 SGHDT and CDR2 YYEEEE. The CDR3 loop is CASTPIGTGGTEAFF. Here the CDR3 DNA reads TGTGCCAGCACCCCCATCGGGACAGGGGGTACTGAAGCTTTCTTT.

This sequence joins TRBV5-6 and TRBJ1-2, with 8 bases identical to TRBD1. Per germline, CDR1 SGHDT and CDR2 YYEEEE. The junction had 4 bases not matched to a gene; V was cut back by 4 bases and J by 5 bases. CDR3 size: 13 residues. The CDR3 reads CASSGGTGYGYTF. The CDR3, as DNA: TGTGCCAGCAGCGGTGGGACAGGATATGGCTACACCTTC.

The chain links TRBV9 to TRBJ2-2; D is ambiguous. The CDR3 consists of 14 residues. Trimming left V 0 bases short and J 7 bases short, with 10 bases between. Germline CDR1 is SGDLS and CDR2 is YYNGEE. The CDR3 sequence: CASSVDSVIGELFF. The CDR3 DNA reads as TGTGCCAGCAGCGTAGATTCTGTTATCGGGGAGCTGTTTTTT.

V and J are TRBV24-1 and TRBJ1-5; possibly TRBD1 for D (5 bases). The CDR3 is made up of 16 amino acids. The germline V and J ends were trimmed by 4 bases and 1 base, with 13 bases remaining between them. Germline-derived CDR1 and CDR2 are KGHDR and SFDVKD. CDR3 coding DNA: TGTGCCACCAGTGACCGGGCCAAGGGGAGCAATCAGCCCCAGCATTTT. Protein product: CATSDRAKGSNQPQHF.

This chain joins TRBV5-1 and TRBJ2-7; 7 nucleotides agree with TRBD1. Unmatched junction bases numbered 3, after V lost 3 bases and J lost 0 bases. There are 14 residues in the CDR3. Germline assignment: CDR1 SGHRS and CDR2 YFSETQ. CDR3 sequence: CASSSGGYSYEQYF. CDR3 coding DNA: TGCGCCAGCAGCTCAGGGGGTTACTCCTACGAGCAGTACTTC.

V is TRBV6-4 and J is TRBJ2-3; 15 bases fit TRBD2. V lost 0 bases to trimming and J lost 4 bases; unmatched junction nucleotides: 5. Germline V gene data show CDR1 as MRHNA and CDR2 as SNTAGT. There are 18 residues in the CDR3. The CDR3 region is CASSDSGLAGGPPDTQYF. The CDR3 DNA is TGTGCCAGCAGTGACTCGGGACTAGCGGGAGGTCCCCCAGATACGCAGTATTTT.